This T cell receptor (beta chain) was obtained from a study of blood T cell repertoires in COVID-19. Germline-derived CDR1 and CDR2 are LGHDT and YNNKEL (reference sequence). Losses at the gene ends were 2 bases for V and 4 bases for J; bases not matched to a gene: 4. This CDR3 region has 15 residues. Participants reported their clinical history, and cohort assignment relied on those reports. Two negative PCRs, clearance, or symptom resolution had been documented for recovered Cohort 3 donors. Original methodology: How many nucleated cells were present was estimated from reference gene primer amplification. TCRdb's copy holds only in-frame clones and misses some; the assay was immunoSEQ multiplex PCR. That table supplies the V and J calls and clone size; D and trimming were determined from the DNA. Of 250,000 to 350,000 clones listed, 80% to 95% are singletons.

The specimen was PBMCs or T cells enriched from blood (not recorded which). This sequence was found in a woman aged 25 to 39 who had recovered from COVID-19. V gene TRBV3-1 (or the pseudogene TRBV3-2) combines with J gene TRBJ2-5; the match to TRBD1 covers 10 bases. The CDR3 region has the DNA TGTGCCAGCAGCCAATCGACAGGGGGCCTAGAGACCCAGTACTTC. Amino acids: CASSQSTGGLETQYF.